This TCR beta chain was observed in a study of T cells in Graves' hyperthyroidism and ophthalmopathy. Amplified TCR beta CDR3 regions derived from RNA transcripts. Researchers ran a first-round RT-PCR on the TCR CDR3 using the HTBI primer set. TCRdb reprocessed the multiplex PCR reads with MiXCR, giving one entry per CDR3 protein. This table holds approximately 530,000 distinct CDR3 sequences, 15% to 20% found once. Comment on this clonotype: A read error may explain this, as a much larger clone is one base away.

Sample: blood. The sequence was collected from a man aged 40-55 years with Graves' ophthalmopathy.

The DNA for the CDR3 is TGTGCCGGCAGTTTAGTCGGCAGGGGGGACGATGAGCAGTTCTTC. This encodes CAGSLVGRGDDEQFF. The genes are TRBV28 and TRBJ2-1; maybe TRBD1 (7 bases). This CDR3 has 15 amino acids. Germline V gene lookup returns CDR1 MDHEN and CDR2 SYDVKM.